Given below is one TCR beta chain in context. It lacks a known antigen. It has no much larger one-base neighbor in the sample; base qualities were not kept. In Seattle, one collaborating source enrolled patients while the infection was active and tracked those patients longitudinally over the course of disease. The collaborating institutions used their own protocols to collect whole blood in K2EDTA tubes. Collaborator samples were shipped for TCRbeta analysis as frozen whole blood, isolated PBMCs, or DNA extracted from either sample type. The data were obtained in a study of blood T cell repertoires in COVID-19 (dated by TCRdb to the early 2020s). A note on the overall study: The collaborator samples originated in the United States, Italy and Spain and spanned the acute and convalescent phases of COVID-19. The prospective study material was composed of cDNA or gDNA derived from T cells, B-cell-depleted T cells, or PBMCs. The repertoires were made available in a free public database intended to serve as a resource for research on the immune response to SARS-CoV-2. Subjects who had been exposed to COVID-19, were actively infected with it, or had recovered from it provided the deeply sampled blood TCRbeta repertoires that made up the dataset. Where available, HLA class I and class II types were obtained from metadata supplied by the sample provider rather than from assay-based typing. Samples came from the ongoing ImmuneRACE study (first 160 participants) plus 1,254 subjects from 6 global collaborators. Sample metadata almost always included a de-identified subject ID, COVID-19 status, age in years and sex. The full study reports these points: Clinical and demographic metadata were provided uncurated, with the amount varying by source and participant.

TCRbeta CDR3 regions were amplified from genomic DNA by means of the immunoSEQ Assay, a bias-controlled multiplex PCR. For the original study's pipeline: Within the assay, amplification of reference gene primers was used to estimate how many nucleated cells each sample contained. Sequence reads were collapsed and filtered to measure the absolute abundance of every unique TCRbeta CDR3 rearrangement. Productive Simpson clonality was computed per sample as the square root of Simpson's diversity index over productive rearrangements. In its TCRdb copy, this immuneACCESS table keeps in-frame sequences only and misses some clones. Where compared with another copy, unresolved V genes explain less than half of these, and the others have no known cause. V, J and clone size derive from that table, while D and trimming were established from the DNA sequence. Recorded for this sample are 150,000 to 200,000 clones; around 90% of them occurred a single time. The ten largest clonotypes hold roughly 2.4% of the sample.

From cysteine to phenylalanine, the CDR3 is 16 amino acids long. Left in the record is the CDR3 DNA by itself, 48 bases read in frame from the first base. Deletion took 0 bases off V and 9 bases off J, with a span of 15 bases between the germline ends. CDR1 and CDR2 are drawn from the germline V gene: KGHSH, LQKENI. What was sequenced was peripheral blood. The source of this sequence is a woman older than 75 with COVID-19, enrolled during active disease. The chain is encoded by TRBV18 joined to TRBJ1-6; the D gene cannot be resolved reliably. CDR3 region: CASSPPSPGLVSPLHF. The DNA sequence is given as TGTGCCAGCTCACCACCGTCTCCAGGATTGGTTTCACCCCTCCACTTT.